One and the same sample provided the 2 T cell receptor beta chains below, sequenced in a study of cytomegalovirus exposure and HLA in healthy donors. PCR used 60 Vbeta primers and 13 Jbeta primers. Sequencing used immunoSEQ multiplex PCR; TCRdb keeps in-frame clones, though not all of them. The data show roughly 200,000 clones, with around three quarters seen just once and about 2.1% held by the top ten. Sequencing was carried out using PBMCs. These receptor sequences come from a man aged 25-40 years in good health and CMV-seronegative.

This clone was counted between two and nine times. This chain links TRBV7-9 with TRBJ1-4; D not certain. The V and J ends lost 1 base and 4 bases respectively, with 10 bases between them. The CDR3 has 15 amino acids. Germline V gene sequence: CDR1 SEHNR, CDR2 FQNEAQ (reference sequence). CDR3 loop: CASSLVIGGNEKLFF. In DNA form, the CDR3 reads TGTGCCAGCAGCTTAGTTATAGGAGGTAATGAAAAACTGTTTTTT. Together with reference TRBV7-9 and TRBJ1-4, the CDR3 gives the full variable domain: DTGVSQNPRHKITKRGQNVTFRCDPISEHNRLYWYRQTLGQGPEFLTYFQNEAQLEKSRLLSDRFSAERPKGSFSTLEIQRTEQGDSAMYLCASSLVIGGNEKLFFGSGTQLSVL.

This clone was observed once. The V call is TRBV4-1, the J call TRBJ2-1; 11 bases match TRBD2. The CDR3 length is 17 residues. CDR1 is MGHRA and CDR2 is YSYEKL in the germline V gene. Unmatched junction bases numbered 6, after V lost 1 base and J lost 4 bases. The CDR3 loop reads CASSQGPGTSGYNEQFF. CDR3 in DNA: TGCGCCAGCAGCCAAGGCCCCGGGACTAGCGGATACAATGAGCAGTTCTTC.